The 9 T cell receptor beta chains below all came from one sample that was sequenced in a study of shared clonotypes between healthy human individuals. Libraries were prepared by immunoSEQ multiplex PCR; TCRdb keeps only in-frame clonotypes and omits some of them. This table has some 1 million clones, around 76% appearing once. The source material was memory CD4+ T cells sorted from blood. As to subset: CD45RA-negative fraction. The receptors were sampled from a man between 18 and 35 years old in good health.

The chain joins TRBV28 to TRBJ2-5, with D possibly being TRBD1 or TRBD2 (5 bases each). The V end was cut by 3 bases, the J end by 1 base, with 6 bases between. This CDR3 is built from 13 residues. Per the germline V gene, CDR1 is MDHEN and CDR2 is SYDVKM. The CDR3 sequence is CASSFGGQETQYF. The CDR3 DNA follows: TGTGCCAGCAGTTTTGGGGGCCAAGAGACCCAGTACTTC.

The V gene is TRBV9, the J gene TRBJ1-2; D not resolved. Trimming left V 3 bases short and J 4 bases short, with 16 bases between. This CDR3 spans 15 amino acids. Germline values: CDR1 SGDLS, CDR2 YYNGEE. DNA of the CDR3: TGTGCCAGCAGCGCCACCCAAACAGCAATCTATGGCTACACCTTC. Protein sequence: CASSATQTAIYGYTF. The full variable domain, in which reference TRBV9 and TRBJ1-2 provide the parts outside the CDR3, is DSGVTQTPKHLITATGQRVTLRCSPRSGDLSVYWYQQSLDQGLQFLIQYYNGEERAKGNILERFSAQQFPDLHSELNLSSLELGDSALYFCASSATQTAIYGYTFGSGTRLTVV.

As for this clone: The sample carries other DNA sequences with the same CDR3. The gene calls are TRBV7-9 and TRBJ2-5, with 7 bases fitting TRBD2. V gave up 5 bases and J gave up 2 bases; unmatched junction bases: 8. The CDR3 runs to 15 residues. The germline gives CDR1 SEHNR, CDR2 FQNEAQ (reference sequence). This CDR3 reads CASSVRLAQQETQYF. In DNA form, the CDR3 reads TGTGCCAGCAGCGTCCGACTAGCCCAGCAAGAGACCCAGTACTTC. The whole variable domain, remainder taken from reference TRBV7-9 and TRBJ2-5, is DTGVSQNPRHKITKRGQNVTFRCDPISEHNRLYWYRQTLGQGPEFLTYFQNEAQLEKSRLLSDRFSAERPKGSFSTLEIQRTEQGDSAMYLCASSVRLAQQETQYFGPGTRLLVL.

The chain combines TRBV4-1 with TRBJ1-5; maybe TRBD1 (6 bases). Germline CDR1 is MGHRA and CDR2 is YSYEKL. This CDR3 is built from 15 residues. V lost 1 base, J lost 5 bases, and 12 bases lay in between. For the CDR3, the DNA is TGCGCCAGCAGCCAAGGGACAGCTCCCGATCAGCCCCAGCATTTT. This encodes CASSQGTAPDQPQHF.

In regard to this clone: The same CDR3 can be traced to other DNA sequences in this sample. The CDR3 is CASSIGATYEQYF. The CDR3 region has the DNA TGTGCCAGTAGTATAGGTGCGACCTACGAGCAGTACTTC. The gene calls are TRBV19 and TRBJ2-7; D gene unclear. Trimming removed 1 base from V and 2 bases from J, with 6 bases in between. The CDR3 is 13 amino acids. Germline V gene sequence: CDR1 LNHDA, CDR2 SQIVND (reference sequence).

CDR3 amino acids: CASSPGIGREQYF. The CDR3 bases are TGTGCCAGCAGCCCAGGGATAGGGCGCGAGCAGTACTTC. The genes are TRBV7-2 and TRBJ2-7; perhaps TRBD1 as D (5 bases). Germline V lookup: CDR1 SGHTA, CDR2 FQGNSA. Trimming took 5 bases from V and 6 from J, leaving 14 bases between them. The length of the CDR3 is 13 residues. The complete variable domain, with remaining parts taken from reference TRBV7-2 and TRBJ2-7, reads GAGVSQSPSNKVTEKGKDVELRCDPISGHTALYWYRQSLGQGLEFLIYFQGNSAPDKSGLPSDRFSAERTGGSVSTLTIQRTQQEDSAVYLCASSPGIGREQYFGPGTRLTVT.

This rearrangement joins TRBV30 to TRBJ1-6; D is possibly TRBD1 (5 bases). The CDR3 extends over 14 amino acids. CDR1 and CDR2 (germline): GTSNPN, SVGIG (reference sequence). Deletions cut 5 bases from V and 5 bases from J, with 13 bases between. In nucleotides, the CDR3 is TGTGCCTGGCGGGGGGTTTGGAATAATTCACCCCTCCACTTT. Translation: CAWRGVWNNSPLHF.

A word on this clone: The same CDR3 also results from other DNA sequences found in this sample. The CDR3 DNA reads as TGTGCCAGCTCACCAAGTGGAAGCTATGGCTACACCTTC. The encoded protein is CASSPSGSYGYTF. This chain joins TRBV18 and TRBJ1-2; D gene uncertain. The V gene lost 2 bases and the J gene lost 4 bases, with 8 bases spanning the gap. CDR3 length equals 13 residues. Germline V gives CDR1 KGHSH, CDR2 LQKENI.

The chain links TRBV29-1 to TRBJ2-5; TRBD1 aligns across 9 bases. This CDR3 contains 11 residues. Per the germline V gene, CDR1 is SQVTM and CDR2 is ANQGSEA. V was pared by 8 bases and J by 5 bases, with 3 bases of the junction left unmatched. CDR3 in DNA: TGCAGCATCGACAGGGGGGAGACCCAGTACTTC. Amino acids: CSIDRGETQYF.